A selection of T cell receptor beta chains follows, all from one sample in a study of T-cell reconstitution after alpha-beta-depleted transplantation in children. Each CDR3 protein gets one entry after TCRdb re-called the PCR reads with MiXCR. This table holds 440,000 or so distinct CDR3 sequences, roughly 43% found once. The material sequenced was PBMCs, taken before TCRalphabeta/CD19-depleted stem cell transplant. These receptors were obtained from a girl under 10 years old with aplastic anemia, due to receive a stem cell transplant. The CDR3 runs from the conserved cysteine through the conserved F or W. Clone size, where shown, is once, few, many, or a class for clones that have expanded.

V | size | CDR3
TRBV15 | NA | CATSKGDHYNEQFF
TRBV5-1 | many | CASSLDPSLGSYEQYF
TRBV2 | NA | CASSGGTGVGNTIYF
TRBV6-5 | NA | CGTVAGGEAFF
TRBV5-1 | NA | CASSLYSRGIGETQYF
TRBV3-1 | NA | CASSLKIGNTIYF
TRBV5-1 | many | CASSLDPHRDSADTQYF
TRBV28 | NA | CASSSPGTGRIYEQYF
TRBV27 | NA | CASSFGLAGKETQYF
TRBV2 | NA | CASSETSGRQYF
TRBV3-1 | NA | CATSPSTGGVGTDTQYF
TRBV5-1 | NA | CASSLEWGAASYEQYF
TRBV7-3 | NA | CASSFYTSGGASYNEQFF
TRBV15 | NA | CARDRGPSGYGYTF
TRBV28 | NA | CASSAGHGRFYEQYF
TRBV5-1 | NA | CASSLVGAGLAFQETQYF
TRBV20-1 | NA | CSAWGGTSSYNEQFF
TRBV28 | few | CASSLIGLGLSGANVLTF
TRBV6-2/TRBV6-3 | many | CASSTHLAGGYSSYNEQFF
TRBV5-1 | NA | CASRAGSEQYF
TRBV6-1 | NA | CASKLGPRGNQPQHF
TRBV15 | NA | CATSRDRRGSNYGYTF
TRBV7-8 | few | CASSFSGRPDTQYF